One and the same sample provided the 7 T cell receptor beta chains below, sequenced in a study of blood T cell repertoires in COVID-19. Only in-frame clones appear in the TCRdb table, and some are missing; sequencing was by immunoSEQ multiplex PCR. This sample yields 65,000 to 85,000 clones, of which roughly 80% are seen a single time; 18% belongs to the top ten. The sequencing input was peripheral blood. The receptors derive from a woman in her sixties or seventies with acute or convalescent COVID-19.

The rearrangement links TRBV30 to TRBJ1-3, with no clear D. With 8 bases removed from V and 0 bases from J, the gap between germline ends came to 8 bases. Germline loops: CDR1 GTSNPN, CDR2 SVGIG (reference sequence). The CDR3 has 12 amino acids. The CDR3 reads CAQALSGNTIYF. The CDR3 region has the DNA TGTGCCCAGGCGCTCTCTGGAAACACCATATATTTT.

The chain links TRBV5-1 to TRBJ1-3; D not resolved. CDR1 and CDR2 (germline): SGHRS, YFSETQ. The CDR3 runs to 15 residues. Trimming removed 0 bases at V and 0 bases at J, with 7 bases between. This CDR3 reads CASSLASGSGNTIYF. Written as DNA, the CDR3 is TGCGCCAGCAGCTTGGCCTCGGGCTCTGGAAACACCATATATTTT. Full variable domain (remainder filled in from reference TRBV5-1 and TRBJ1-3): KAGVTQTPRYLIKTRGQQVTLSCSPISGHRSVSWYQQTPGQGLQFLFEYFSETQRNKGNFPGRFSGRQFSNSRSEMNVSTLELGDSALYLCASSLASGSGNTIYFGEGSWLTVV.

V and J are TRBV2 and TRBJ1-2; D is uncertain. Per germline, CDR1 SNHLY and CDR2 FYNNEI. Trimming shortened V by 2 bases and J by 4 bases, and 5 bases separated the two germline ends. The CDR3 sequence is 12 residues long. CDR3 amino acids: CASSESSYGYTF. The CDR3 region has the DNA TGTGCCAGCAGTGAATCCAGCTATGGCTACACCTTC.

V and J are TRBV6-5 and TRBJ1-1; tentatively, D is TRBD1 (5 bases). Per the germline V gene, CDR1 is MNHEY and CDR2 is SVGAGI. The CDR3 length is 14 residues. V lost 6 bases and J lost 5, with 16 bases in between. The CDR3: CASRDDSLRTEAFF. CDR3 DNA sequence: TGTGCCAGCAGGGACGACAGTTTACGGACTGAAGCTTTCTTT.

The chain joins TRBV15 to TRBJ1-5, with 7 bases aligning to TRBD1. Germline V gene lookup returns CDR1 LNHNV and CDR2 YYDKDF (reference sequence). V lost 0 bases and J lost 5; bases outside the gene matches: 4. The CDR3 totals 15 residues. The CDR3 spells CATSRDHRGHQPQHF. CDR3 DNA: TGTGCCACCAGCAGAGATCATAGGGGGCATCAGCCCCAGCATTTT.

The rearrangement links TRBV3-1 (or the pseudogene TRBV3-2) to TRBJ2-5; D might be TRBD2 (6 bases). The V and J ends lost 5 bases and 8 bases respectively, with 18 bases between them. The CDR3 sequence is 14 residues long. Looked up from germline, CDR1 is LGHDT and CDR2 is YNNKEL (reference sequence). CDR3 coding DNA: TGTGCCAGCAGCGCGATTGCCGGGACTCCTACCCAGTACTTC. Protein product: CASSAIAGTPTQYF.

J is TRBJ2-7 and V is TRBV28; D not certain. CDR1 MDHEN and CDR2 SYDVKM come from the germline V gene. V shed 2 bases and J shed 10 bases, with 15 bases lying between them. The CDR3 length is 13 residues. In nucleotides, the CDR3 is TGTGCCAGCAGTTTAGGTGTCCGAGATAAACAGTACGTC. Translation: CASSLGVRDKQYV.